This TCR beta chain was documented in a study of cytomegalovirus exposure and HLA in healthy donors. Study background: A prior analysis found about 120 million unique TCR beta sequences from around 200 million T cells. Around 85 million unique TCRs from HLA-typed donors were held in an early data release. Study-level findings and limits: The authors listed 164 TCR beta chains as cytomegalovirus-associated. What a later analysis showed was that several of the most significant clusters appeared linked to common viral pathogens.

As to this clone: What it recognizes is unknown. Germline is not matched at one junction end, which may reflect a read error.

CDR3 length: 12 residues. Germline V lookup: CDR1 SNHLY, CDR2 FYNNEI. It was with 60 Vbeta and 13 Jbeta primers that the PCR ran. Data came from immunoSEQ multiplex PCR; TCRdb stores just in-frame clones and leaves some out. The table lists roughly 170,000 clones, approximately 77% of them singletons, with around 2.5% in the top ten. The sequence was obtained from a female donor in good health and CMV-seronegative. Sequences were obtained from PBMCs. The genes are TRBV2 and TRBJ1-2; 8 nucleotides align to TRBD1. DNA of the CDR3: TGTGCCAGCGCTGACAGGGGCTATAGCTACACCTTC. It specifies CASADRGYSYTF.